Listed below are T cell receptor beta chains from one sample, sequenced in a study of blood T cell repertoires in COVID-19. Here immunoSEQ multiplex PCR was the method, and the copy in TCRdb shows in-frame clones only, minus some. The sample lists hundreds of thousands of clones, roughly 90% occurring once. Sequenced: PBMCs or T cells enriched from blood (not recorded which). These receptor sequences come from a woman aged 18-29 years with acute COVID-19. CDR3s leave out the opening cysteine and the closing phenylalanine or tryptophan. The D gene is left open where the match is weak.

J,V,D,CDR3
TRBJ2-1,TRBV27,TRBD2,ASGAGGPVSYNEQF
TRBJ1-5,TRBV28,-,ASNRNQPQH
TRBJ2-2,TRBV30,-,AWKAPYTGELF
TRBJ2-1,TRBV4-3,TRBD2,ASSAGTSLYNEQF
TRBJ2-6,TRBV27,-,ASTPGGSGANVLT
TRBJ1-5,TRBV6-2/TRBV6-3,TRBD1,ASSLQGADQPQH
TRBJ2-3,TRBV12-5,-,ASGSDSSTDTQY
TRBJ2-5,TRBV7-9,TRBD2,ASSPLRETQETQY
TRBJ2-7,TRBV15,-,ATSKKAGGVHEQY
TRBJ2-2,TRBV6-5,-,AGTGTLNTGELF
TRBJ2-4,TRBV5-5,-,ASSQYPGDIQY
TRBJ2-5,TRBV13,TRBD2,ASSLRLAGGFETQY
TRBJ2-2,TRBV24-1,TRBD2,ATGRGGAGDGELF
TRBJ2-1,TRBV24-1,TRBD1,ATSRQGKKNNEQF
TRBJ1-1,TRBV7-8,TRBD1,ASLRGGTGLTNTEAF
TRBJ1-1,TRBV29-1,-,SVGPRMNTEAF
TRBJ2-7,TRBV28,TRBD2,ASSLDGTSGYEQY
TRBJ2-7,TRBV4-1,-,ASSQDPGDYEQY
TRBJ2-3,TRBV19,-,ASSSVLDTQY
TRBJ1-2,TRBV18,TRBD1,ASSLSGTGGYGYT
TRBJ1-1,TRBV6-4,-,ASRQSLNTEAF
TRBJ1-2,TRBV28,-,ASSPGGASIWYGYT
TRBJ1-5,TRBV5-1,-,ASSLAGRENQPQH
TRBJ2-1,TRBV4-1,TRBD1,ASSRGQGPYNEQF
TRBJ1-6,TRBV7-9,-,ASSNLFSNSPLH